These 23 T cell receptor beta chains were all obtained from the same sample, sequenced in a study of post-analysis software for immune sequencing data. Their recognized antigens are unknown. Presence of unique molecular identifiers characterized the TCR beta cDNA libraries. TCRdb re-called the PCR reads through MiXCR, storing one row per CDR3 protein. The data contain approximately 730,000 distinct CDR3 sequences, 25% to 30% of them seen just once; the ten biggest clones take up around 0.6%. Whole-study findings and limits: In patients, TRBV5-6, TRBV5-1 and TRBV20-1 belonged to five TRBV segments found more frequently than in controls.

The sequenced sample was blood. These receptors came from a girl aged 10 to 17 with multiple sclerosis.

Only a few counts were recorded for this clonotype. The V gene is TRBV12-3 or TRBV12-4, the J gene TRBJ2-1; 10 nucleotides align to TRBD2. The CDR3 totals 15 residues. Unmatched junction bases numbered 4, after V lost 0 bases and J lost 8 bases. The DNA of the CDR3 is TGTGCCAGCAGTTTAGCGGGGACTAGCGTACATGAGCAGTTCTTC. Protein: CASSLAGTSVHEQFF.

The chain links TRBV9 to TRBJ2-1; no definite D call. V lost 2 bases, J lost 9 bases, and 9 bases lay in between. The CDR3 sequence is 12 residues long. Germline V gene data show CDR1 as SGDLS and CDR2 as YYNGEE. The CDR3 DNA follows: TGTGCCAGCAGCGTGATGGCAAGTGAGCAGTTCTTC. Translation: CASSVMASEQFF.

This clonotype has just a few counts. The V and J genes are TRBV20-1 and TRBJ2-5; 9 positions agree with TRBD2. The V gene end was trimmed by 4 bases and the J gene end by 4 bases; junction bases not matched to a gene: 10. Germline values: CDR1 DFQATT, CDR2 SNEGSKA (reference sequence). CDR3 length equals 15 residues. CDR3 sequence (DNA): TGCAGTGCTAAACCCTCTAGCGGGATTGGAGAGACCCAGTACTTC. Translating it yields CSAKPSSGIGETQYF.

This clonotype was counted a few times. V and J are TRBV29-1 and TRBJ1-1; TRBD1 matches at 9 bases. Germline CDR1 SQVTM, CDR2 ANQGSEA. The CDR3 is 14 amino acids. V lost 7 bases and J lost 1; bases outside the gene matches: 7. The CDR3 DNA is TGCAGCGCCCACCCGACAGGGGGGAACACTGAAGCTTTCTTT. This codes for CSAHPTGGNTEAFF.

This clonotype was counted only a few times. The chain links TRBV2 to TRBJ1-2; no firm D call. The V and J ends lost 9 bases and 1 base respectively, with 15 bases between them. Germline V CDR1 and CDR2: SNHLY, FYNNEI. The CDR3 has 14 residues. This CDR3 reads CARRKSGINYGYTF. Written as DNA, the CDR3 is TGTGCCAGACGTAAATCCGGGATTAACTATGGCTACACCTTC.

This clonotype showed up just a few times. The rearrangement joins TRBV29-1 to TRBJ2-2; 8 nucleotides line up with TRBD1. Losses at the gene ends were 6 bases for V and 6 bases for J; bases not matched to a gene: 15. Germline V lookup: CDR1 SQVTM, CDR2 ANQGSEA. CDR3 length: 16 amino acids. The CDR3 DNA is TGCAGCGTGAAATCCGTTGACAGGGGTTCTGCCGGGGAGCTGTTTTTT. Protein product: CSVKSVDRGSAGELFF.

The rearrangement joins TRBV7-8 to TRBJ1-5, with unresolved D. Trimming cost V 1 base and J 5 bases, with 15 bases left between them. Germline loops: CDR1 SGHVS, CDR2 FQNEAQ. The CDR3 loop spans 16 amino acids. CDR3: CASSLVAGPSYQPQHF. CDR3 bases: TGTGCCAGCAGCTTAGTCGCCGGGCCCTCCTATCAGCCCCAGCATTTT.

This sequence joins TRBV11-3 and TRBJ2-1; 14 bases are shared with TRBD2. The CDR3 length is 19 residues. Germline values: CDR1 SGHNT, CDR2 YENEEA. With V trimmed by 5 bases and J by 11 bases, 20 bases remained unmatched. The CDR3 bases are TGTGCCAGCAGCCGACGGACAGGACCCGGGACTAGCGGGAGAAGTCAGCAGTTCTTC. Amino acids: CASSRRTGPGTSGRSQQFF.

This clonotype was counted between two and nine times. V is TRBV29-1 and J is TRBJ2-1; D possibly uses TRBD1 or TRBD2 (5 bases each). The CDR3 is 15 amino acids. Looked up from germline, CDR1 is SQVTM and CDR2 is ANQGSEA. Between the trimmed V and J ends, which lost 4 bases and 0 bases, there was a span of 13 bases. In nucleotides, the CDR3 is TGCAGCGTTGTTTTCGGGGCTAACTCCTACAATGAGCAGTTCTTC. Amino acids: CSVVFGANSYNEQFF.

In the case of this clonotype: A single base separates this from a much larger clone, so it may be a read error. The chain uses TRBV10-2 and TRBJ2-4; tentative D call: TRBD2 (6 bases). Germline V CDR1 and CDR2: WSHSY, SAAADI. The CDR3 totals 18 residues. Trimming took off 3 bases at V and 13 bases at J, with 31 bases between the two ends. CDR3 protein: CASSDYQVGGKAMQEQYF. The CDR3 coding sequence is TGCGCCAGCAGTGATTATCAGGTCGGCGGGAAGGCCATGCAGGAGCAGTACTTC.

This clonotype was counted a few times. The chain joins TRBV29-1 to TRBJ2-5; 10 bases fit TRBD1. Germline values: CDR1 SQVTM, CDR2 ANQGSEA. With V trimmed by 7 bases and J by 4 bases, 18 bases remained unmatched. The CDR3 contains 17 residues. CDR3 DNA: TGCAGCGCACTCCGTTGGGGACAGGGGTTGAAGGCAGAGACCCAGTACTTC. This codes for CSALRWGQGLKAETQYF.

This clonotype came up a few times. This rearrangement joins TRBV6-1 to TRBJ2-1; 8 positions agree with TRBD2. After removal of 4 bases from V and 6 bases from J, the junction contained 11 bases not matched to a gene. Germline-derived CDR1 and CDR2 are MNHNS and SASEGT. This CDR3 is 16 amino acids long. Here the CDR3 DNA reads TGTGCCAGCAGTGCTACTAGTGCGGGAGGTCCCAATGAGCAGTTCTTC. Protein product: CASSATSAGGPNEQFF.

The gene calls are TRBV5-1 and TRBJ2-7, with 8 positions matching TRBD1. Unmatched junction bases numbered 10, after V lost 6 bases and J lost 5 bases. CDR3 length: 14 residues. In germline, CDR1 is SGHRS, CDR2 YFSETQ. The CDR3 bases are TGCGCCAGCAACAGACAGGGGATGGACAACGAGCAGTACTTC. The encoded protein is CASNRQGMDNEQYF. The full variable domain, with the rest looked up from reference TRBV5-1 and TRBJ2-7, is KAGVTQTPRYLIKTRGQQVTLSCSPISGHRSVSWYQQTPGQGLQFLFEYFSETQRNKGNFPGRFSGRQFSNSRSEMNVSTLELGDSALYLCASNRQGMDNEQYFGPGTRLTVT.

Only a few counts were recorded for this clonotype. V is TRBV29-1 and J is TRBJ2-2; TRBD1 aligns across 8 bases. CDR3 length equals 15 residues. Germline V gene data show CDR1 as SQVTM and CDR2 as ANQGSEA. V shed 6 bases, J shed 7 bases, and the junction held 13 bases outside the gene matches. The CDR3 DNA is TGCAGCGTCCGGACAGGGCAAGGTCGAGGCGGGGAGCTGTTTTTT. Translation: CSVRTGQGRGGELFF.

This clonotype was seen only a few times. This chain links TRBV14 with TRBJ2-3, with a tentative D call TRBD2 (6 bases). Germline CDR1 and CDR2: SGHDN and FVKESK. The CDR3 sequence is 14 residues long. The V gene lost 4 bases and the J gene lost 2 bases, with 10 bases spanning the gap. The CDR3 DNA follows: TGTGCCAGCAGCCCGAGACTAGACACAGATACGCAGTATTTT. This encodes CASSPRLDTDTQYF.

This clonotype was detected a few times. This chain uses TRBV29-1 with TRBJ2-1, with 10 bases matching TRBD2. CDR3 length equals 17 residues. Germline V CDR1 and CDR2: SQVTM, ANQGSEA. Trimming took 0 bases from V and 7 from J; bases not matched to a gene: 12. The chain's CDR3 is CSVEDILAGVSGNEQFF. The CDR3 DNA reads TGCAGCGTTGAAGATATCCTAGCGGGAGTATCTGGTAATGAGCAGTTCTTC.

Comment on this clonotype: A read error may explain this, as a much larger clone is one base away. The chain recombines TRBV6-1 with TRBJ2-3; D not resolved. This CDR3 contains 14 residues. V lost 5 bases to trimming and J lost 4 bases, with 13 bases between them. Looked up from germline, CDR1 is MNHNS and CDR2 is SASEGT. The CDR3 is CASSLGPTADTQYF. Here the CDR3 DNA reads TGTGCCAGCAGTTTAGGGCCGACCGCAGATACGCAGTATTTT.

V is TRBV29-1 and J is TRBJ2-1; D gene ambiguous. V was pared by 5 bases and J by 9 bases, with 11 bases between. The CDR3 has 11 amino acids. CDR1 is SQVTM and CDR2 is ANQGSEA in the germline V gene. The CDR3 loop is CSVSSLGEQFF. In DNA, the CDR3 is TGCAGCGTTTCCAGTCTCGGTGAGCAGTTCTTC.

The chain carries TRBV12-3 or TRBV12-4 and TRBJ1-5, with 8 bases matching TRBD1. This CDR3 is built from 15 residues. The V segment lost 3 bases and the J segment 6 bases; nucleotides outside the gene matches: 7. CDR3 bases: TGTGCCAGCAGTTTTGGGCAGGGGGCAGTTCAGCCCCAGCATTTT. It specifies CASSFGQGAVQPQHF.

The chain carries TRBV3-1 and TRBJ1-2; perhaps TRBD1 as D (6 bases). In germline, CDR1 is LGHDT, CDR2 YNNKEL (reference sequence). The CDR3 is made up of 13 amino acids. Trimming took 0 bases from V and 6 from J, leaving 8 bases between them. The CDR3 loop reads CASSQEGGHGYTF. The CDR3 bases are TGTGCCAGCAGCCAAGAAGGGGGACATGGCTACACCTTC.

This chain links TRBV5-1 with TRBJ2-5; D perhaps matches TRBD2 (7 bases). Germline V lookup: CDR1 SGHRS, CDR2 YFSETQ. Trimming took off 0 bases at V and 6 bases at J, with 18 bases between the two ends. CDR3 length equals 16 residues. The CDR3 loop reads CASSLGGLAEGKTQYF. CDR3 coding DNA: TGCGCCAGCAGCTTGGGGGGGCTAGCGGAAGGGAAGACCCAGTACTTC.

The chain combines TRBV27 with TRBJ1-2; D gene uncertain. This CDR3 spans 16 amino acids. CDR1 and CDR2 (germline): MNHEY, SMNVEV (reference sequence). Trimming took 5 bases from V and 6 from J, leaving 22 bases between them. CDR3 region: CASSPMRMGGSNGYTF. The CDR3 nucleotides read TGTGCCAGCAGTCCAATGAGGATGGGCGGGTCGAATGGCTACACCTTC.

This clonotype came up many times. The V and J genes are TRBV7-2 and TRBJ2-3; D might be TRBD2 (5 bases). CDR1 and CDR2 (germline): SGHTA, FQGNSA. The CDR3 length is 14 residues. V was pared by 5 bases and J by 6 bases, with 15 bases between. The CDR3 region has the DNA TGTGCCAGCAGCCTCGCGGGCTTCGCCGATACGCAGTATTTT. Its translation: CASSLAGFADTQYF.